The present T cell receptor (beta chain) was sequenced within a study of siplizumab effects on memory and regulatory T cells. This CDR3 comprises 13 residues. The V gene end was trimmed by 4 bases and the J gene end by 4 bases; junction bases not matched to a gene: 3. Germline CDR1 is SNHLY and CDR2 is FYNNEI. As concerns this clone: Its antigen remains unknown.

Points from the study as a whole: Apparently more diverse than memory cells, naive T cells also seemed major alloresponse contributors. Roughly 75-95% of dividing CD4+ or CD8+ clones were without an attributable naive or memory phenotype.

For every sample, about 10^5 TCR templates were assayed. Method: immunoSEQ multiplex PCR; TCRdb's copy keeps in-frame clones and lacks some. The sample lists approximately 68,000 clones, about 90% occurring once. The receptor was derived from a human donor in good health. Sequencing was performed on CD8+ T cells sorted from blood. This chain uses TRBV2 with TRBJ2-5; TRBD1 matches 7 bases. CDR3 protein: CASSGQGRETQYF. Here the CDR3 DNA reads TGTGCCAGCAGTGGACAGGGTCGAGAGACCCAGTACTTC. The entire variable domain, with the rest obtained from reference TRBV2 and TRBJ2-5, is as follows: EPEVTQTPSHQVTQMGQEVILRCVPISNHLYFYWYRQILGQKVEFLVSFYNNEISEKSEIFDDQFSVERPDGSNFTLKIRSTKLEDSAMYFCASSGQGRETQYFGPGTRLLVL.